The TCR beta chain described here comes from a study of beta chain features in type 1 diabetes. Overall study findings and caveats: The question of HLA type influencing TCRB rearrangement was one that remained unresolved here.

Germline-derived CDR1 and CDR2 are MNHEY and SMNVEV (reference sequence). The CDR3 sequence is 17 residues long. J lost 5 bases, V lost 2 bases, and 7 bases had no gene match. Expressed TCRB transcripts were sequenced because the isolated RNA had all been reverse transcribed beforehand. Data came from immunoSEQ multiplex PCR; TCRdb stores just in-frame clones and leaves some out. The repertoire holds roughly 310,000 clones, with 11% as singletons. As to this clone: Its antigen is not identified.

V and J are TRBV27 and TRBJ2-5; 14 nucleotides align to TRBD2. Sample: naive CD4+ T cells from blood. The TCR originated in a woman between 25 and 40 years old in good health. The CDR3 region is CASSLGTSGSRSETQYF. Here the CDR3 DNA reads TGTGCCAGCAGTTTAGGGACTAGCGGGAGTAGATCGGAGACCCAGTACTTC.